This TCR beta chain was found in a study of beta chain features in type 1 diabetes. The study's findings and limits: It was not settled here whether HLA type affects TCRB rearrangement.

Expressed TCRB transcripts got sequenced, as all isolated RNA was reverse transcribed. Data came from immunoSEQ multiplex PCR; TCRdb stores just in-frame clones and leaves some out. The sample yields hundreds of thousands of clones, about 15% seen once. The V gene lost 8 bases and the J gene lost 2 bases, with 4 bases spanning the gap. The V gene's germline CDR1 is SGHAT and CDR2 FQNNGV. The CDR3 is 10 residues long. This clone was seen only a few times. Its antigen is not known. The rearrangement links TRBV11-2 to TRBJ2-7; no reliable D call. This receptor was obtained from a man younger than 45 in good health. Source material: naive CD4+ T cells from blood. DNA for the CDR3: TGTGCCAGCGGAACCTACGAGCAGTACTTC. Protein product: CASGTYEQYF.